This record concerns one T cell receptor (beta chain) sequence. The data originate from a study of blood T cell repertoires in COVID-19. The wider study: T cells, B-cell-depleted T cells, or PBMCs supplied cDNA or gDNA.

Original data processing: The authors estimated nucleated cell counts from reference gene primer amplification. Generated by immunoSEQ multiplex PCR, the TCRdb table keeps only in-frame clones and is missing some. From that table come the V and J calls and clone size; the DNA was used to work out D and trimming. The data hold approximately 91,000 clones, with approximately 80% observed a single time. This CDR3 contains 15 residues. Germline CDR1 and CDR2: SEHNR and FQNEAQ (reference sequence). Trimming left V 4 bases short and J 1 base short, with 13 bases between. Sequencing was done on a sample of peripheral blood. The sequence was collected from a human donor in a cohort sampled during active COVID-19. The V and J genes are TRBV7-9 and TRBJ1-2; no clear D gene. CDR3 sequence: CASSSLLPDNYGYTF. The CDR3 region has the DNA TGTGCCAGCAGCTCCCTCCTCCCAGATAACTATGGCTACACCTTC.